The 11 T cell receptor beta chains below all came from one sample that was sequenced in a study of PD-1 blockade in classical Hodgkin lymphoma. TCRdb keeps only in-frame clones here, not all; method: immunoSEQ multiplex PCR. In the table there are 53,000 or so clones, 81% of which are singletons. In every patient, relapse followed autologous stem cell transplantation, while exposure to brentuximab vedotin differed. The specimen was peripheral blood mononuclear cells (PBMCs), collected at baseline. The receptors come from a human donor with classical Hodgkin lymphoma.

V gene TRBV5-1 combines with J gene TRBJ1-2, with 7 bases that match TRBD1. CDR3 length: 18 residues. Germline CDR1 and CDR2: SGHRS and YFSETQ. V was pared by 2 bases and J by 4 bases, with 17 bases of the junction left unmatched. CDR3 coding DNA: TGCGCCAGCAGCTTAGGTTGGACAGGCCCGTCTCAAGTCTATGGCTACACCTTC. It is translated as CASSLGWTGPSQVYGYTF.

The chain couples TRBV25-1 to TRBJ2-2, with TRBD2 matching over 12 bases. The ends lost 6 bases at V and 4 bases at J; junction bases unmatched: 12. Germline assignment: CDR1 MGHDK and CDR2 SYGVNS. The length of the CDR3 is 18 residues. DNA for the CDR3: TGTGCCAGCAGCCCCCGCCGGGGACTAGCGGGTGGCACCGGGGAGCTGTTTTTT. Protein: CASSPRRGLAGGTGELFF. The complete variable domain, with remaining parts taken from reference TRBV25-1 and TRBJ2-2, reads EADIYQTPRYLVIGTGKKITLECSQTMGHDKMYWYQQDPGMELHLIHYSYGVNSTEKGDLSSESTVSRIRTEHFPLTLESARPSHTSQYLCASSPRRGLAGGTGELFFGEGSRLTVL.

The chain combines TRBV30 with TRBJ1-4; D is perhaps TRBD1 (5 bases). Deletions cut 0 bases from V and 2 bases from J, with 10 bases between. Germline CDR1 reads GTSNPN; CDR2 reads SVGIG (reference sequence). The CDR3 has 15 residues. The CDR3 loop reads CAWSVRQTTNEKLFF. CDR3 nucleotides: TGTGCCTGGAGTGTACGACAGACCACTAATGAAAAACTGTTTTTT. The full variable domain, its missing parts supplied by reference TRBV30 and TRBJ1-4, is SQTIHQWPATLVQPVGSPLSLECTVEGTSNPNLYWYRQAAGRGLQLLFYSVGIGQISSEVPQNLSASRPQDRQFILSSKKLLLSDSGFYLCAWSVRQTTNEKLFFGSGTQLSVL.

This chain's CDR3 is CASSPGQGSTEAFF. The CDR3 nucleotides read TGTGCCAGTAGTCCGGGACAGGGATCCACTGAAGCTTTCTTT. This sequence joins TRBV19 and TRBJ1-1; 9 positions match TRBD1. The V gene's germline CDR1 is LNHDA and CDR2 SQIVND (reference sequence). With 5 bases clipped from V and 4 bases from J, the junction kept 5 bases outside the gene matches. The CDR3 length is 14 residues.

The V and J genes are TRBV10-3 and TRBJ2-1; 14 nucleotides line up with TRBD2. This CDR3 contains 15 residues. With 7 bases clipped from V and 9 bases from J, the junction kept 8 bases outside the gene matches. CDR1 is ENHRY and CDR2 is SYGVKD in the germline V gene. CDR3 sequence reads: CAINLGLAGAFEQFF. Written as DNA, the CDR3 is TGTGCCATCAACTTGGGACTAGCGGGAGCGTTTGAGCAGTTCTTC.

The rearrangement joins TRBV7-9 to TRBJ2-3; 7 positions agree with TRBD2. Trimming cost V 8 bases and J 0 bases; bases outside gene matches: 8. Per germline, CDR1 SEHNR and CDR2 FQNEAQ (reference sequence). The CDR3 runs to 15 residues. CDR3 bases: TGTGCCAGCCCCCCGGGCGGGAGTAGCACAGATACGCAGTATTTT. Protein product: CASPPGGSSTDTQYF.

The chain carries TRBV11-3 and TRBJ2-1, with D perhaps matching TRBD2 (6 bases). This CDR3 region has 16 residues. Trimming stripped 6 bases from V and 1 base from J, with 16 bases between. Germline V gene lookup returns CDR1 SGHNT and CDR2 YENEEA. CDR3 loop: CASRFGAGRSYNEQFF. The CDR3 DNA is TGTGCCAGCAGATTCGGCGCGGGACGTTCCTACAATGAGCAGTTCTTC. Using reference TRBV11-3 and TRBJ2-1 for the parts outside the CDR3, the full variable domain is EAGVVQSPRYKIIEKKQPVAFWCNPISGHNTLYWYLQNLGQGPELLIRYENEEAVDDSQLPKDRFSAERLKGVDSTLKIQPAELGDSAVYLCASRFGAGRSYNEQFFGPGTRLTVL.

This chain links TRBV10-3 with TRBJ1-5; 7 nucleotides align to TRBD1. Per germline, CDR1 ENHRY and CDR2 SYGVKD. The V and J ends lost 2 bases and 0 bases, in that order; junction bases with no gene match: 4. CDR3 length: 16 amino acids. CDR3 in DNA: TGTGCCATCAGTGAGAGGGGGCCAGATAGCAATCAGCCCCAGCATTTT. This gives the protein CAISERGPDSNQPQHF.

The gene calls are TRBV6-6 and TRBJ2-3; 8 nucleotides match TRBD2. Germline trimming cut 7 bases from V and 2 bases from J; bases unmatched to any gene: 5. This CDR3 has 14 amino acids. From germline, CDR1 is MNHNY and CDR2 SVGAGI (reference sequence). The CDR3 DNA sequence: TGTGCCAGCATTCCGGGAGGGCCCACAGATACGCAGTATTTT. Amino acids: CASIPGGPTDTQYF.

This chain links TRBV19 with TRBJ2-6; D is unresolved. V shed 6 bases and J shed 2 bases, with 2 bases lying between them. Germline V lookup: CDR1 LNHDA, CDR2 SQIVND (reference sequence). The CDR3 runs 12 residues. CDR3 sequence (DNA): TGTGCCAGTAGCCCTGGGGCCAACGTCCTGACTTTC. This gives the protein CASSPGANVLTF. Full variable domain (remainder filled in from reference TRBV19 and TRBJ2-6): DGGITQSPKYLFRKEGQNVTLSCEQNLNHDAMYWYRQDPGQGLRLIYYSQIVNDFQKGDIAEGYSVSREKKESFPLTVTSAQKNPTAFYLCASSPGANVLTFGAGSRLTVL.

The CDR3 nucleotides read TGTGCCTGGAGTGCACAGGCTGTCGAGCAGTACTTC. Translated, it gives CAWSAQAVEQYF. The V gene is TRBV30, the J gene TRBJ2-7; TRBD1 is a possible D gene (5 bases). The V end lost 1 base, the J end lost 6 bases, and 10 bases lay between the germline ends. CDR1 and CDR2 (germline): GTSNPN, SVGIG (reference sequence). The CDR3 extends over 12 amino acids. Full variable domain (rest looked up from reference TRBV30 and TRBJ2-7): SQTIHQWPATLVQPVGSPLSLECTVEGTSNPNLYWYRQAAGRGLQLLFYSVGIGQISSEVPQNLSASRPQDRQFILSSKKLLLSDSGFYLCAWSAQAVEQYFGPGTRLTVT.